The 23 T cell receptor beta chains in this list originate from one sample, sequenced in a study of control samples from healthy donors and cancer patients. The method was immunoSEQ multiplex PCR; TCRdb's version includes in-frame clones alone and lacks a portion of them. The table shows 95,000 to 150,000 clones, with 89% occurring only once. Sequenced: blood. These receptors were collected from a man aged 50 to 59 in good health.

This chain connects TRBV5-1 to TRBJ1-1; D is unresolved. V lost 0 bases and J lost 0, with 6 bases in between. Germline V gene sequence: CDR1 SGHRS, CDR2 YFSETQ. CDR3 length: 14 amino acids. DNA of the CDR3: TGCGCCAGCAGCTTGGGCCAGGTGAACACTGAAGCTTTCTTT. Its translation is CASSLGQVNTEAFF.

This clone showed up just a few times. The gene calls are TRBV7-9 and TRBJ2-7; D perhaps matches TRBD1 (6 bases). This CDR3 has 13 residues. Trimming pared 3 bases from V and 0 bases from J, leaving 6 bases between. From germline, CDR1 is SEHNR and CDR2 FQNEAQ (reference sequence). DNA for the CDR3: TGTGCCAGCAGCTTGGACAGCTCCTACGAGCAGTACTTC. Translation gives CASSLDSSYEQYF.

The V and J genes are TRBV19 and TRBJ1-3; no reliable D call. Trimming removed 2 bases at V and 1 base at J, with 3 bases between. This CDR3 region has 13 residues. Germline V gives CDR1 LNHDA, CDR2 SQIVND (reference sequence). CDR3 sequence: CASSIKSGNTIYF. For the CDR3, the DNA is TGTGCCAGTAGTATAAAGTCTGGAAACACCATATATTTT.

This clone appeared a single time. This chain connects TRBV3-1 (or the pseudogene TRBV3-2) to TRBJ1-1, with D perhaps matching TRBD1 (6 bases). Germline V gene data show CDR1 as LGHDT and CDR2 as YNNKEL (reference sequence). V was shortened by 5 bases and J by 2 bases, with 9 bases between the two germline ends. The CDR3 is 13 residues long. Written as DNA, the CDR3 is TGTGCCAGCAGCACACAGGGAAACACTGAAGCTTTCTTT. Its protein product is CASSTQGNTEAFF.

The chain combines TRBV19 with TRBJ1-5; TRBD1 matches at 7 bases. Germline assignment: CDR1 LNHDA and CDR2 SQIVND (reference sequence). Losses at the gene ends were 7 bases for V and 0 bases for J; bases not matched to a gene: 6. The CDR3 extends over 15 amino acids. The CDR3 sequence: CASTPGGYSNQPQHF. The DNA of the CDR3 is TGTGCCAGTACCCCAGGGGGGTATAGCAATCAGCCCCAGCATTTT.

The V call is TRBV18, the J call TRBJ2-3, with no clear D. This CDR3 is built from 15 residues. The germline V gene encodes CDR1 KGHSH and CDR2 LQKENI. Deletions cut 2 bases from V and 6 bases from J, with 15 bases between. CDR3 in DNA: TGTGCCAGCTCACCAATTCCCAGCCAAATGGATACGCAGTATTTT. Protein product: CASSPIPSQMDTQYF.

The chain couples TRBV27 to TRBJ1-1; D remains ambiguous. The germline gives CDR1 MNHEY, CDR2 SMNVEV (reference sequence). This CDR3 has 15 amino acids. Trimming took off 4 bases at V and 2 bases at J, with 14 bases between the two ends. The CDR3 DNA sequence: TGTGCCAGCAGTTCCCCCCTCCTCAAAAACACTGAAGCTTTCTTT. This encodes CASSSPLLKNTEAFF.

V gene TRBV5-1 combines with J gene TRBJ1-1; D not resolved. Trimming removed 6 bases at V and 0 bases at J, with 12 bases between. From germline, CDR1 is SGHRS and CDR2 YFSETQ. The CDR3 contains 14 residues. CDR3 protein: CASTPRPLNTEAFF. The DNA for the CDR3 is TGCGCCAGCACCCCAAGACCCTTGAACACTGAAGCTTTCTTT.

This chain joins TRBV5-1 and TRBJ1-4; 9 nucleotides line up with TRBD1. The CDR3 is 14 residues long. The germline CDR1 and CDR2 sequences are SGHRS and YFSETQ. The ends lost 5 bases at V and 8 bases at J; junction bases unmatched: 7. In DNA, the CDR3 is TGCGCCAGCAGGCCAACAGGGGGCAGGGAAAAACTGTTTTTT. Its protein product is CASRPTGGREKLFF. Looking up the rest from reference TRBV5-1 and TRBJ1-4 gives the full variable domain: KAGVTQTPRYLIKTRGQQVTLSCSPISGHRSVSWYQQTPGQGLQFLFEYFSETQRNKGNFPGRFSGRQFSNSRSEMNVSTLELGDSALYLCASRPTGGREKLFFGSGTQLSVL.

The chain links TRBV6-5 to TRBJ1-1, with 9 nucleotides matching TRBD1. V lost 6 bases, J lost 0 bases, and 2 bases stayed unmatched. CDR1 and CDR2 from the germline V gene are MNHEY and SVGAGI. There are 14 residues in the CDR3. The CDR3 region is CASRDRGVNTEAFF. CDR3 DNA: TGTGCCAGCAGGGACAGGGGAGTGAACACTGAAGCTTTCTTT.

The chain links TRBV5-6 to TRBJ1-3; D not certain. The V end lost 4 bases, the J end lost 2 bases, and 10 bases lay between the germline ends. The CDR3 spans 14 residues. Germline lookup yields CDR1 SGHDT and CDR2 YYEEEE. The CDR3 sequence: CASSRQATGNTIYF. The CDR3 region has the DNA TGTGCCAGCAGCCGACAAGCGACTGGAAACACCATATATTTT.

The J gene is TRBJ2-3, the V gene TRBV11-2; the D gene is possibly TRBD1 (5 bases). Trimming pared 1 base from V and 0 bases from J, leaving 8 bases between. This CDR3 region has 15 residues. From germline, CDR1 is SGHAT and CDR2 FQNNGV. CDR3 sequence: CASSLVDTSTDTQYF. The DNA for the CDR3 is TGTGCCAGCAGCTTAGTGGACACCAGCACAGATACGCAGTATTTT. The complete variable domain, with remaining parts taken from reference TRBV11-2 and TRBJ2-3, reads EAGVAQSPRYKIIEKRQSVAFWCNPISGHATLYWYQQILGQGPKLLIQFQNNGVVDDSQLPKDRFSAERLKGVDSTLKIQPAKLEDSAVYLCASSLVDTSTDTQYFGPGTRLTVL.

This chain connects TRBV6-5 to TRBJ2-5; a weak D match, TRBD2 (6 bases). Germline lookup yields CDR1 MNHEY and CDR2 SVGAGI. The CDR3 contains 15 residues. Between the trimmed V and J ends, which lost 2 bases and 2 bases, there was a span of 12 bases. The CDR3 coding sequence is TGTGCCAGCAGTTACAATGGCGGGGTACAAGAGACCCAGTACTTC. This codes for CASSYNGGVQETQYF.

The rearrangement links TRBV7-6 to TRBJ1-2, with 10 bases identical to TRBD1. This CDR3 has 16 amino acids. Trimming at V came to 5 bases and at J to 0 bases, leaving 6 bases not matched to a gene. The germline V gene has CDR1 SGHVS and CDR2 FNYEAQ. The CDR3: CASSLTGGLSNYGYTF. The CDR3 nucleotides read TGTGCCAGCAGCCTGACAGGGGGCCTATCTAACTATGGCTACACCTTC.

This clone came up a few times. The chain employs TRBV30 and TRBJ1-5, with D possibly TRBD1 on 6 matching bases. V lost 4 bases and J 3 bases, leaving 13 bases between the germline ends. Germline loops: CDR1 GTSNPN, CDR2 SVGIG (reference sequence). This CDR3 is 14 amino acids long. CDR3 amino acids: CAWTRAGVNQPQHF. The CDR3 DNA sequence: TGTGCCTGGACAAGGGCAGGGGTCAATCAGCCCCAGCATTTT.

The chain joins TRBV4-3 to TRBJ2-3, with 9 bases lining up with TRBD2. CDR3 length: 17 residues. Germline lookup yields CDR1 LGHNA and CDR2 YSLEER. Trimming took 1 base from V and 4 from J; bases not matched to a gene: 9. The CDR3 region is CASSQAVGTSRADTQYF. The CDR3 region has the DNA TGCGCCAGCAGCCAAGCCGTCGGGACTAGCAGAGCAGATACGCAGTATTTT.

J is TRBJ2-3 and V is TRBV7-8, with TRBD2 identical over 7 bases. CDR1 SGHVS and CDR2 FQNEAQ come from the germline V gene. Losses at the gene ends were 8 bases for V and 2 bases for J; bases not matched to a gene: 7. The CDR3 runs to 14 residues. The CDR3 nucleotides read TGTGCCAGCTGGTCGGGACTATCCACAGATACGCAGTATTTT. Its translation is CASWSGLSTDTQYF.

The chain couples TRBV12-3 or TRBV12-4 to TRBJ1-1, with 8 bases aligning to TRBD1. V was pared by 6 bases and J by 6 bases, with 6 bases of the junction left unmatched. The CDR3 is 13 residues long. The CDR3 nucleotides read TGTGCCAGCAGACTCGGACAGGGTGCTGAAGCTTTCTTT. Amino acid sequence: CASRLGQGAEAFF.

This chain uses TRBV19 with TRBJ2-7; no clear D gene. Trimming took off 5 bases at V and 4 bases at J, with 15 bases between the two ends. CDR1 and CDR2 from the germline V gene are LNHDA and SQIVND (reference sequence). This CDR3 is built from 14 residues. CDR3 sequence: CASSPRGRVYEQYF. The CDR3 nucleotides are TGTGCCAGTAGTCCTCGCGGACGGGTTTACGAGCAGTACTTC.

This CDR3 reads CASGSKQGRNTEAFF. In nucleotides, the CDR3 is TGTGCCAGCGGTTCCAAACAGGGGCGGAACACTGAAGCTTTCTTT. The rearrangement links TRBV6-5 to TRBJ1-1; 7 bases agree with TRBD1. In germline, CDR1 is MNHEY, CDR2 SVGAGI. The CDR3 spans 15 residues. The ends lost 8 bases at V and 1 base at J; junction bases unmatched: 10.

The chain is built from TRBV30 and TRBJ1-1; tentative D call: TRBD1 (5 bases). V was trimmed by 1 base and J by 1 base, leaving 13 bases between them. The CDR3 is 15 residues long. CDR1 is GTSNPN, CDR2 SVGIG, per germline (reference sequence). CDR3 amino acids: CAWSARGYRNTEAFF. The CDR3 DNA reads as TGTGCCTGGAGTGCCCGGGGGTATCGGAACACTGAAGCTTTCTTT.

The chain joins TRBV15 to TRBJ1-2; the D gene is possibly TRBD1 (6 bases). Trimming took 3 bases from V and 0 from J, leaving 17 bases between them. Germline CDR1 and CDR2: LNHNV and YYDKDF (reference sequence). The CDR3 is 17 amino acids. The CDR3 sequence: CATSSPGALGANYGYTF. The CDR3, as DNA: TGTGCCACCAGCAGCCCAGGGGCCCTCGGGGCTAACTATGGCTACACCTTC.

The rearrangement links TRBV19 to TRBJ2-4; no clear D gene. The CDR3 runs to 12 residues. From germline, CDR1 is LNHDA and CDR2 SQIVND (reference sequence). Trimming removed 8 bases from V and 3 bases from J, with 8 bases in between. As DNA, the CDR3 is TGTGCCAGTTCCTTCGACAAAAACATTCAGTACTTC. Protein product: CASSFDKNIQYF. Supplemented by reference TRBV19 and TRBJ2-4, the full variable domain reads DGGITQSPKYLFRKEGQNVTLSCEQNLNHDAMYWYRQDPGQGLRLIYYSQIVNDFQKGDIAEGYSVSREKKESFPLTVTSAQKNPTAFYLCASSFDKNIQYFGAGTRLSVL.